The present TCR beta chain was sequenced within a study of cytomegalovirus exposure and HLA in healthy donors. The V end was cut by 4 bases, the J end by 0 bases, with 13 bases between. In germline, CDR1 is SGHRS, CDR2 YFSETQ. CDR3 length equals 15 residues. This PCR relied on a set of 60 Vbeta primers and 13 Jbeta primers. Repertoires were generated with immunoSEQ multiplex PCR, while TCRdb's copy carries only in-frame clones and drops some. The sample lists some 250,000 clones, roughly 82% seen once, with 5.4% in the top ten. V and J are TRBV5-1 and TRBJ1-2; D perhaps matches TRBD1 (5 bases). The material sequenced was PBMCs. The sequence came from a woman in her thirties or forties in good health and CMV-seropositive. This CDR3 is CASSLRQTTNYGYTF. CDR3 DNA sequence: TGCGCCAGCAGCCTTCGACAGACGACTAACTATGGCTACACCTTC.